These 13 T cell receptor beta chains were sequenced from one sample in a study of post-analysis software for immune sequencing data. Unique molecular identifiers featured in each of the TCR beta cDNA libraries. One entry per CDR3 protein, called by TCRdb with MiXCR from the PCR reads. The table lists around 160,000 distinct CDR3 sequences, about 36% of them singletons, with over 25% in the top ten. The sequencing used blood, collected after autologous hematopoietic stem cell transplantation. The receptor source for this set is a girl aged 5 to 17 with multiple sclerosis.

The sample holds a few counts of this clonotype. The chain carries TRBV20-1 and TRBJ2-7; 13 positions match TRBD2. The CDR3 has 14 amino acids. J gave up 2 bases and V 6 bases, and 4 bases lay outside the gene matches. Looked up from germline, CDR1 is DFQATT and CDR2 is SNEGSKA (reference sequence). CDR3 in DNA: TGCAGTGCCAAACTAGCGGGAGGGGCCTACGAGCAGTACTTC. This codes for CSAKLAGGAYEQYF.

In its sample, this clonotype was seen many times. The rearrangement links TRBV20-1 to TRBJ2-1; possibly TRBD1 for D (5 bases). This CDR3 region has 12 residues. Per the germline V gene, CDR1 is DFQATT and CDR2 is SNEGSKA (reference sequence). V lost 5 bases, J lost 2 bases, and 7 bases lay in between. CDR3 in amino acids: CSAPDTYNEQFF. CDR3 nucleotide sequence: TGCAGTGCTCCGGACACCTACAATGAGCAGTTCTTC.

The chain uses TRBV20-1 and TRBJ2-5; the D call may be TRBD1 or TRBD2 (5 bases each). Germline V CDR1 and CDR2: DFQATT, SNEGSKA (reference sequence). The length of the CDR3 is 15 residues. The V and J ends lost 1 base and 5 bases respectively, with 17 bases between them. The CDR3 nucleotides are TGCAGTGCTAGAGGTCGGGACGAACGAGGCGAGACCCAGTACTTC. It specifies CSARGRDERGETQYF.

The V gene is TRBV4-1, the J gene TRBJ1-5; TRBD1 matches 10 bases. The CDR3 loop spans 16 amino acids. Germline-derived CDR1 and CDR2 are MGHRA and YSYEKL. The junction had 8 bases not matched to a gene; V was cut back by 4 bases and J by 5 bases. Here the CDR3 DNA reads TGCGCCAGCAGCCCAACAGGGACAGGGGCCTATCAGCCCCAGCATTTT. Protein product: CASSPTGTGAYQPQHF.

V gene TRBV7-2 combines with J gene TRBJ2-1; 9 nucleotides align to TRBD2. The CDR3 extends over 18 amino acids. Per germline, CDR1 SGHTA and CDR2 FQGNSA. J was trimmed by 1 base and V by 4 bases; bases with no gene match: 11. This chain's CDR3 is CASSSGPSGIGSYNEQFF. Here the CDR3 DNA reads TGTGCCAGCAGCTCAGGCCCTAGCGGGATTGGGTCCTACAATGAGCAGTTCTTC. Full variable domain (outside the CDR3, taken from reference TRBV7-2 and TRBJ2-1): GAGVSQSPSNKVTEKGKDVELRCDPISGHTALYWYRQSLGQGLEFLIYFQGNSAPDKSGLPSDRFSAERTGGSVSTLTIQRTQQEDSAVYLCASSSGPSGIGSYNEQFFGPGTRLTVL.

The V gene is TRBV5-1, the J gene TRBJ1-2; no clear D. CDR1 is SGHRS, CDR2 YFSETQ, per germline. This CDR3 comprises 13 residues. The V end lost 2 bases, the J end lost 5 bases, and 10 bases lay between the germline ends. The CDR3 reads CASSFGGVYGYTF. The CDR3 DNA sequence: TGCGCCAGCAGCTTTGGAGGAGTATATGGCTACACCTTC.

The J gene is TRBJ1-2, the V gene TRBV6-5, with TRBD1 matching over 7 bases. Germline CDR1 reads MNHEY; CDR2 reads SVGAGI. This CDR3 contains 16 residues. V was clipped by 2 bases and J by 4 bases; unmatched bases: 10. The CDR3 region is CASSYGRGIGGYGYTF. The CDR3 region has the DNA TGTGCCAGCAGTTACGGCAGGGGGATCGGCGGCTATGGCTACACCTTC.

The chain couples TRBV4-3 to TRBJ2-3; 8 bases are shared with TRBD2. Trimming cost V 1 base and J 0 bases; bases outside gene matches: 3. The CDR3 extends over 16 amino acids. The germline V gene encodes CDR1 LGHNA and CDR2 YSLEER. This chain's CDR3 is CASSQVSSGSTDTQYF. The CDR3 DNA reads as TGCGCCAGCAGCCAAGTGTCTAGCGGGAGCACAGATACGCAGTATTTT.

The chain combines TRBV19 with TRBJ2-1; D uncertain. Trimming left V 10 bases short and J 0 bases short, with 13 bases between. The CDR3 loop spans 14 amino acids. CDR1 and CDR2 from the germline V gene are LNHDA and SQIVND (reference sequence). CDR3 nucleotide sequence: TGTGCCACCCAAGAACCTCCCTCCTACAATGAGCAGTTCTTC. Amino acid sequence: CATQEPPSYNEQFF.

This clonotype was counted between two and nine times. The DNA of the CDR3 is TGTGCCAGCAGCCAGGGACAGAGTAACTATGGCTACACCTTC. Amino acids: CASSQGQSNYGYTF. The rearrangement uses TRBV13 and TRBJ1-2, with 7 positions matching TRBD1. CDR3 size: 14 residues. With V trimmed by 5 bases and J by 1 base, 4 bases remained unmatched. Germline V gives CDR1 PRHDT, CDR2 FYEKMQ (reference sequence).

The chain combines TRBV7-9 with TRBJ2-7; perhaps TRBD1 as D (5 bases). This CDR3 has 14 amino acids. Germline V gene sequence: CDR1 SEHNR, CDR2 FQNEAQ (reference sequence). V lost 4 bases to trimming and J lost 2 bases, with 12 bases between them. The CDR3 coding sequence is TGTGCCAGCAGCTCCTACGACAGCCCCTACGAGCAGTACTTC. This codes for CASSSYDSPYEQYF.

This clonotype was counted between two and nine times. The rearrangement uses TRBV20-1 and TRBJ2-1, with TRBD1 as a possible D gene (6 bases). CDR1 DFQATT and CDR2 SNEGSKA come from the germline V gene (reference sequence). The V gene lost 5 bases and the J gene lost 2 bases, with 19 bases spanning the gap. CDR3 length: 16 residues. CDR3 protein: CSAPEPGHPAYNEQFF. CDR3 nucleotide sequence: TGCAGTGCTCCGGAGCCGGGACACCCAGCCTACAATGAGCAGTTCTTC.

This clonotype was detected a few times. The chain recombines TRBV5-1 with TRBJ2-3; 8 bases map to TRBD2. Germline V gene data show CDR1 as SGHRS and CDR2 as YFSETQ. V was pared by 1 base and J by 4 bases, with 5 bases of the junction left unmatched. The CDR3 totals 15 residues. The CDR3 is CASSLTGGLADTQYF. The DNA for the CDR3 is TGCGCCAGCAGCTTGACGGGAGGGCTCGCAGATACGCAGTATTTT.